This T cell receptor beta chain originates from a study of monozygotic twins with inflammatory bowel disease. TCRdb re-called the 5' RACE reads, yielding one record per CDR3 amino acid sequence without DNA. Its clone listing holds about 43,000 distinct CDR3 sequences. The CDR3 consists of 13 residues. Germline V gene data show CDR1 as KGHSH and CDR2 as LQKENI. The gene calls are TRBV18 and TRBJ1-2; no DNA is available, so the TRBD1 call from TCRdb remains unchecked. Sequencing was done on a sample of blood. The clonotype originates from a human donor with ulcerative colitis or Crohn's disease, or a healthy co-twin of an affected twin (not recorded which). CDR3 in amino acids: CASSPDRDYGYTF.